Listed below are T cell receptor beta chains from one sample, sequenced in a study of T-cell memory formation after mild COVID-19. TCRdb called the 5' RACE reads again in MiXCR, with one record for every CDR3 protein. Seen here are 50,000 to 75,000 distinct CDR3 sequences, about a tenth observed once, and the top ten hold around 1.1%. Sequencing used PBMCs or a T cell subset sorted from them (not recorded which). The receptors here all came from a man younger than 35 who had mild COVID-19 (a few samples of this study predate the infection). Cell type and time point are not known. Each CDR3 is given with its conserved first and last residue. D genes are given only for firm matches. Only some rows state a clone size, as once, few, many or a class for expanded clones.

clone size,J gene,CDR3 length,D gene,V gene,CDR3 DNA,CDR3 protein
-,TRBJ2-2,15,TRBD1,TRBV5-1,TGCGCCAGCAGCACGGACAGGGAGGAGACCGGGGAGCTGTTTTTT,CASSTDREETGELFF
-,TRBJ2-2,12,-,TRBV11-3,TGTGCCAGCAGCTTAGCCGCCGGGGAGCTGTTTTTT,CASSLAAGELFF
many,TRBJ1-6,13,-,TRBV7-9,TGTGCCAGCAGCTTTACCGCCAATTCACCCCTCCACTTT,CASSFTANSPLHF
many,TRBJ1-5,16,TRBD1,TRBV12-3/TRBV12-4,TGTGCCAGCAGTTTACCGGACAGGGGGCTTGGTCAGCCCCAGCATTTT,CASSLPDRGLGQPQHF
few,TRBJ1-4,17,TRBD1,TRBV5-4,TGTGCCAGCAGCCCGCCGGGACAGGGGGCGATAGGTGAAAAACTGTTTTTT,CASSPPGQGAIGEKLFF
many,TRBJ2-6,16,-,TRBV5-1,TGCGCCAGCCGCCCTTGGGGGAACTCTGGGGCCAACGTCCTGACTTTC,CASRPWGNSGANVLTF
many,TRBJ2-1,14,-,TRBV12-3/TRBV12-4,TGTGCCAGCTGTCCCTCGCAGGGGGGTAATGAGCAGTTCTTC,CASCPSQGGNEQFF
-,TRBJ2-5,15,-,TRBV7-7,TGTGCTAGCAGCGCTCGGACTAGGGGGGAAGAGACCCAGTACTTC,CASSARTRGEETQYF
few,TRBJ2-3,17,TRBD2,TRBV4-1,TGCGCCAGCAGCCAAGATTTAGCGGGGGAAAGCACAGATACGCAGTATTTT,CASSQDLAGESTDTQYF
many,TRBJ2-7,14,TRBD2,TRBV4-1,TGCGCCAGCAGTCTAGCGGGGGAGTCCTACGAGCAGTACTTC,CASSLAGESYEQYF
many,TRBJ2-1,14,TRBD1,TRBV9,TGTGCCAGCAGCGTAGGGACAGGAAGGAATGAGCAGTTCTTC,CASSVGTGRNEQFF
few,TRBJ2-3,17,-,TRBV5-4,TGTGCCAGCAGCTTGGGGGGTGGCAGGGGTCGACCAGATACGCAGTATTTT,CASSLGGGRGRPDTQYF
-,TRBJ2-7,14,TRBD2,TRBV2,TGTGCCAGCAATTCGGGGGGTAACTCCTACGAGCAGTACTTC,CASNSGGNSYEQYF
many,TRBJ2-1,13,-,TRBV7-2,TGTGCCAGCAGCTACCTTCAGGGCGCTGAGCAGTTCTTC,CASSYLQGAEQFF
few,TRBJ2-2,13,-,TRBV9,TGTGCCAGCAATCTAGCGAGCACCGGGGAGCTGTTTTTT,CASNLASTGELFF
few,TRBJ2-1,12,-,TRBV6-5,TGTGCCAGCAGTAGCAGGTTATCTGAGCAGTTCTTC,CASSSRLSEQFF
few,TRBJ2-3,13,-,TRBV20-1,TGCAGTGCTAGGTTGGGGGTTACAGATACGCAGTATTTT,CSARLGVTDTQYF
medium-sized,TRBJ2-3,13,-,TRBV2,TGTGCCAGCCAGGACCCCGATCCCAATACGCAGTATTTT,CASQDPDPNTQYF
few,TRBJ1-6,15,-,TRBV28,TGTGCCAGCAGCACAGGGAGCTCCTATAATTCACCCCTCCACTTT,CASSTGSSYNSPLHF
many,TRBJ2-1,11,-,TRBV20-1,TGCAGTGCTCGGGGGTTCGATGAGCAGTTCTTC,CSARGFDEQFF
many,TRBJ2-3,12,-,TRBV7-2,TGTGCCAGCCGGGGGTTTGCCGATACGCAGTATTTT,CASRGFADTQYF
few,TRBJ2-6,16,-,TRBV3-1,TGTGCCAGCAGCCAAGGGAGGGTACCTGGGGCCAACGTCCTGACTTTC,CASSQGRVPGANVLTF
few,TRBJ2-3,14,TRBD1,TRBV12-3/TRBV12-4,TGTGCCAGCGCCTGGGACAGAGGCACAGATACGCAGTATTTT,CASAWDRGTDTQYF
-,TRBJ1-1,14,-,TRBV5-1,TGCGCCAGCAGCTTGGATTGGGGGCGGACTGAAGCTTTCTTT,CASSLDWGRTEAFF
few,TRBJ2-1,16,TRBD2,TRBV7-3,TGTGCCAGCAGCTATAGCGGGGCGAGCTCCTACAATGAGCAGTTCTTC,CASSYSGASSYNEQFF
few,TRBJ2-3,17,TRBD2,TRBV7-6,TGTGCCAGCAGCTCGTGGACTAGCGGGGGGATAACAGATACGCAGTATTTT,CASSSWTSGGITDTQYF
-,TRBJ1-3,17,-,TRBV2,TGTGCCAGCAGCGGCCGGGGTGGAGGGACGAGTGGAAACACCATATATTTT,CASSGRGGGTSGNTIYF
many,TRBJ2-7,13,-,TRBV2,TGTGCCAGCAGTGAAAACGAGGGCCGGGAGCAGTACTTC,CASSENEGREQYF
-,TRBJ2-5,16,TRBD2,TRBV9,TGTGCCAGCAGCGTATCAGCGGGGGCCTCGGAGGAGACCCAGTACTTC,CASSVSAGASEETQYF
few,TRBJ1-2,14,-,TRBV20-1,TGCAGTGCTAGAGATCCCCAGGGGCGGCGTGGCTACACCTTC,CSARDPQGRRGYTF
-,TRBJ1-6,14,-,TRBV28,TGTGCCACAGCCGGACACCACTATAATTCACCCCTCCACTTT,CATAGHHYNSPLHF
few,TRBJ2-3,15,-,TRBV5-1,TGCGCCAGCAGCTTGGGACTAGATTTTACAGATACGCAGTATTTT,CASSLGLDFTDTQYF
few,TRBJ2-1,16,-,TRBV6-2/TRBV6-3,TGTGCCAGCAGTTTAATGTCCTACATCGGGGGAGATGAGCAGTTCTTC,CASSLMSYIGGDEQFF
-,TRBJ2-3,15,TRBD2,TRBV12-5,TGTGCTAGTGGTCTGGGACTAGCGGGCACAGATACGCAGTATTTT,CASGLGLAGTDTQYF
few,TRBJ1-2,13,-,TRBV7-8,TGTGCCAGCAGCTTGGACTTCATCTATGGCTACACCTTC,CASSLDFIYGYTF
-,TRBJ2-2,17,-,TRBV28,TGTGCCAGCAGTTTTCTGATAAGGCGGGTGAACACCGGGGAGCTGTTTTTT,CASSFLIRRVNTGELFF
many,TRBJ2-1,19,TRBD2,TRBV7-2,TGTGCCAGCAGCTCCCCCGACCGGACTAGCGGGTCTGGTAGGAATGAGCAGTTCTTC,CASSSPDRTSGSGRNEQFF
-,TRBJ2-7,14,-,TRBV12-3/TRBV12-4,TGTGCCAGCAGTTTACGGAGTATCGGTTACGAGCAGTACTTC,CASSLRSIGYEQYF
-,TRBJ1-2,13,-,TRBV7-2,TGTGCCAGCAGCTTAGACCCGGGGGGATCGAGGACCTTC,CASSLDPGGSRTF
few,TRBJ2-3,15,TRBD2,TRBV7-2,TGTGCCAGCAGCTTAGGTTTCGGGGGGGCAGATACGCAGTATTTT,CASSLGFGGADTQYF
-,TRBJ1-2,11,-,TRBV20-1,TGCAGTGCTACAGGGGTTCCTGGCTACACCTTC,CSATGVPGYTF
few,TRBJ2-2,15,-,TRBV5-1,TGCGCCAGCAGCCCACCGTGGGGCGGCGCCGGGGAGCTGTTTTTT,CASSPPWGGAGELFF
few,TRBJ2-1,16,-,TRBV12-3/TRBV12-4,TGTGCCAGCAGTTCCCCCGCGGGGGCTGTGAACAATGAGCAGTTCTTC,CASSSPAGAVNNEQFF
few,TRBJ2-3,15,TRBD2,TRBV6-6,TGTGCCAGCAGTTACTCGATCAGCGGGGGTGATACGCAGTATTTT,CASSYSISGGDTQYF
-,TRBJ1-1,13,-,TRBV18,TGTGCCAGCTCACCGGGTAGGGCGACTGAAGCTTTCTTT,CASSPGRATEAFF
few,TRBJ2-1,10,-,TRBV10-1,TGCGCCAGCAGTAGGACCCTTCAGTTCTTC,CASSRTLQFF
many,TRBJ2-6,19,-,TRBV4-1,TGCGCCAGCAGCCAAGATTCAGTTTCAACGCGCTCTGGGGCCAACGTCCTGACTTTC,CASSQDSVSTRSGANVLTF
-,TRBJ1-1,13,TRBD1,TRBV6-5,TGTGCCAGCTCCTACAGGGGGAACACTGAAGCTTTCTTT,CASSYRGNTEAFF
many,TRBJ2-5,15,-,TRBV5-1,TGCGCCAGCAGCTTGGGACAGATCATTCAAGAGACCCAGTACTTC,CASSLGQIIQETQYF
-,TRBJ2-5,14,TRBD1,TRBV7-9,TGTGCCAGCAGCCTACCAGGGGGCGCGTTGACCCAGTACTTC,CASSLPGGALTQYF
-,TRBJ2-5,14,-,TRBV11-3,TGTGCCAGCAGCGCTGGGACGGCCGAAGAGACCCAGTACTTC,CASSAGTAEETQYF
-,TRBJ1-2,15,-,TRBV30,TGTGCCTGGAGCGTAAACGGGAATCCTAACTATGGCTACACCTTC,CAWSVNGNPNYGYTF
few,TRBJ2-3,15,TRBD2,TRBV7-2,TGTGCCAGCAGCTTACCGCTAGCGGGGGGCGATACGCAGTATTTT,CASSLPLAGGDTQYF
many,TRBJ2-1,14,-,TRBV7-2,TGTGCCAGCGCCCGACAGGGACGGGGGAATGAGCAGTTCTTC,CASARQGRGNEQFF
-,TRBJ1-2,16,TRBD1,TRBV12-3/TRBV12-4,TGTGCCAGCAGTTCGCGAAAAGACAGGGGACACTATGGCTACACCTTC,CASSSRKDRGHYGYTF